Below, one TCR beta chain is given with its context. This entry is derived from a study of cytomegalovirus exposure and HLA in healthy donors. This CDR3 has 14 residues. Trimming took off 6 bases at V and 6 bases at J, with 20 bases between the two ends. The germline V gene has CDR1 SQVTM and CDR2 ANQGSEA. The PCR contained 60 Vbeta and 13 Jbeta primers. Profiled with immunoSEQ multiplex PCR; TCRdb holds only in-frame clones, not every one. The sample holds approximately 150,000 clones, 60% to 85% seen once. This TCR was sampled from a male donor in good health and CMV-seropositive. Sequenced sample: PBMCs. J is TRBJ1-1 and V is TRBV29-1, with D hard to call. CDR3 protein: CSVSGGIGSAEAFF. CDR3 bases: TGCAGCGTGAGTGGCGGAATAGGATCTGCTGAAGCTTTCTTT.